This T cell receptor beta chain was documented in a study of CD8+CD57+ T cells in acquired aplastic anemia. Study-wide findings and caveats: The study found no significant CD8+ Simpson's diversity difference between patients and controls.

CDR1 and CDR2 (germline): SEHNR, FQNEAQ (reference sequence). V lost 8 bases to trimming and J lost 4 bases, with 11 bases between them. The CDR3 covers 13 residues. CDR3 and TCR beta VDJ profiling relied on genomic DNA as the template. A single record per CDR3 protein comes from TCRdb applying MiXCR to the reads. The sample lists roughly 190,000 distinct CDR3 sequences, more than 45% occurring once. Notes on this clonotype: The antigen is undetermined.

Sequenced patients had shown CD8+CD57+ cell expansion by flow cytometry. Sequencing was carried out using sorted CD4+, CD8+, or CD8+CD57+ T cells (not recorded which) from PBMCs. The sequence was obtained from a human donor with aplastic anemia. This rearrangement joins TRBV7-9 to TRBJ2-2; D might be TRBD2 (6 bases). CDR3 coding DNA: TGTGCCAGCGAGGGAGGAGGCACCGGGGAGCTGTTTTTT. Protein: CASEGGGTGELFF.